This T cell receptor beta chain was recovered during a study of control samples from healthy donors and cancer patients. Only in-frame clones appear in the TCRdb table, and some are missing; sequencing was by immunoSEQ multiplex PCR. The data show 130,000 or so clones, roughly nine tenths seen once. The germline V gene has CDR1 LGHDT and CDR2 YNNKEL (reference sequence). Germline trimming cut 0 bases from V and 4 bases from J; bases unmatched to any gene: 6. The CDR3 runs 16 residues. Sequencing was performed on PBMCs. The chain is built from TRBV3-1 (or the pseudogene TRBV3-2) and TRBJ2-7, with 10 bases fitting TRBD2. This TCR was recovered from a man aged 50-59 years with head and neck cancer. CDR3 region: CASSQESLAGVYEQYF. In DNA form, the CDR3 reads TGTGCCAGCAGCCAAGAATCGCTAGCGGGGGTATACGAGCAGTACTTC.